Sequencing of this T cell receptor beta chain was carried out in a study of blood T cells in healthy people across ages. The authors ran a second PCR of roughly 6 to 11 cycles using a sample-barcoded 5' primer and a J-beta primer mix. A template-switch adaptor that had 12 random nucleotides put a tag on each cDNA molecule. TCRdb re-analysed the 5' RACE reads in MiXCR, keeping a single row per CDR3 protein. In the table there are hundreds of thousands of distinct CDR3 sequences, about 21% of which are singletons. Germline CDR1 reads SGHTA; CDR2 reads FQGTGA. The CDR3 extends over 15 amino acids. Trimming shortened V by 2 bases and J by 0 bases, and 10 bases separated the two germline ends.

Input material: blood. This clonotype was sampled from a man aged 65-85 years in good health. V and J are TRBV7-3 and TRBJ1-1; D may be TRBD1 (5 bases). As DNA, the CDR3 is TGTGCCAGCAGCTTAGATGGGGGACTGAACACTGAAGCTTTCTTT. Translation gives CASSLDGGLNTEAFF.